This T cell receptor beta chain was sequenced for a study of tumor and adjacent non-tumor tissue in lung cancer. CDR3 size: 11 residues. Germline CDR1 DFQATT, CDR2 SNEGSKA (reference sequence). Only one count was recorded for this clonotype. It may be a read error: a sequence one base away is much more abundant. A modified ARM-PCR protocol with three rounds of nested PCR amplified TCRbeta. TCRdb analysed the multiplex PCR reads with MiXCR anew, one entry per CDR3 protein. This sample has around 210,000 distinct CDR3 sequences, with less than 80% found just once. The template was RNA from unsorted bulk tissue.

What was sequenced was lung tumor tissue. This clonotype was obtained from a man aged 60 to 75 with non-small cell lung cancer. J is TRBJ1-2 and V is TRBV20-1; D uncertain. CDR3 sequence: CSARGPGGYSF. CDR3 nucleotides: TGCAGTGCTAGAGGACCCGGTGGCTACTCCTTC.